This T cell receptor beta chain appears in the sequencing data of a study of cytomegalovirus exposure and HLA in healthy donors. Across the study: Per a later analysis, the 550 to 850 first-cohort and 100 to 150 validation repertoires shared one platform.

TCRdb's copy holds only in-frame clones and misses some; the assay was immunoSEQ multiplex PCR. The sample shows a few hundred thousand clones, 70% to 90% of them seen only once. Findings of the study overall: Cytomegalovirus-associated status was assigned to fewer than 200 TCR beta chains. Some public TCRs appeared in many individuals, while most sequences were rare.

Note on this clone: The antigen is not known.

The CDR3 has 10 amino acids. Between the trimmed V and J ends, which lost 5 bases and 6 bases, there was a span of 2 bases. Germline lookup yields CDR1 MNHEY and CDR2 SVGAGI. This chain connects TRBV6-5 to TRBJ1-5; D gene uncertain. Sequencing input: PBMCs. The sequence derives from a woman between 18 and 29 years old in good health and CMV-seronegative. CDR3 sequence reads: CASSLQPQHF. The CDR3 DNA reads TGTGCCAGCAGTCTTCAGCCCCAGCATTTT.